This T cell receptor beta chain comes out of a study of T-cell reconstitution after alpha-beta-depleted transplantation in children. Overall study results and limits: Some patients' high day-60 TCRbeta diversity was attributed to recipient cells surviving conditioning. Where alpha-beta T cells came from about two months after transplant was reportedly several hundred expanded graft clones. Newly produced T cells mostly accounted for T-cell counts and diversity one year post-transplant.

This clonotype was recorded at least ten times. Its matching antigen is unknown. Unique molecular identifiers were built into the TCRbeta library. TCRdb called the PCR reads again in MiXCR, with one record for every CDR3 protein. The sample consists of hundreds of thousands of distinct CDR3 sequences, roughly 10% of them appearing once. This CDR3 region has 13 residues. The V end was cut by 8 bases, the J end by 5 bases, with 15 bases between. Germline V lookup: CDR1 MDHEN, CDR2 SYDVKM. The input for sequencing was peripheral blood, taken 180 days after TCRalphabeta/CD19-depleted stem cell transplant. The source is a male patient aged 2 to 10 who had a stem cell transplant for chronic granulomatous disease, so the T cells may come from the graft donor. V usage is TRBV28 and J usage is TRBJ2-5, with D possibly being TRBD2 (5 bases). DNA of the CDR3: TGTGCCAGCGTCGGAAGTCCGGGGGAGACCCAGTACTTC. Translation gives CASVGSPGETQYF.